Sequencing of this TCR beta chain was carried out in a study of shared clonotypes between healthy human individuals. Study overall: Aged between 18 and 49, the donors were two women and a few men. Findings and caveats of the study: Since donors were few, the genetic and exposure-history diversity represented was limited. Sampling covered nothing but blood. Tissue TCR repertoires likely differ from those found in blood.

It was 90 million to 95 million PBMCs that unsorted samples used for genomic DNA. To note about this clone: The antigen remains unidentified. At the DNA level, this CDR3 is encoded by other sequences in the same sample as well.

Assay used: immunoSEQ multiplex PCR; TCRdb lists only in-frame clones, some missing. The profile shows a few hundred thousand clones, roughly 72% of them singletons. The receptor comes from a woman aged 35 to 49 in good health. Some clones in this sample may be carry-over from other donors' samples. Sequencing input: PBMCs.

CDR3 loop: CASSPGLSTDTQYF. CDR3 in DNA: TGCGCCAGCAGCCCGGGACTGAGCACAGATACGCAGTATTTT. The chain carries TRBV5-1 and TRBJ2-3; D possibly corresponds to TRBD2 (6 bases). Germline assignment: CDR1 SGHRS and CDR2 YFSETQ. Trimming shortened V by 4 bases and J by 0 bases, and 9 bases separated the two germline ends. The CDR3 spans 14 residues. Full variable domain (outside the CDR3, taken from reference TRBV5-1 and TRBJ2-3): KAGVTQTPRYLIKTRGQQVTLSCSPISGHRSVSWYQQTPGQGLQFLFEYFSETQRNKGNFPGRFSGRQFSNSRSEMNVSTLELGDSALYLCASSPGLSTDTQYFGPGTRLTVL.